This TCR beta chain comes out of a study of T cells after yellow fever vaccination. This clonotype was seen only a few times. Its matching antigen is unknown. Study-level results: Weaker in magnitude, the secondary response showed a faster peak on day 5 versus 15. Of the clonotypes, a small share occurred in both CD4 and CD8 compartments. Post-booster samples contained most primary-vaccination clones (about 95% CD4, about 85% CD8).

For TCR, cDNA came from 5'RACE template switching, which added a universal primer site and UMIs. TCRdb reanalysed the 5' RACE reads using MiXCR and keeps one entry per CDR3 protein. The sample has 300,000 to 400,000 distinct CDR3 sequences, about 12% seen once; the top ten hold 2.5% to 3.5%. Trimming removed 8 bases from V and 2 bases from J, with 19 bases in between. Germline V gene lookup returns CDR1 LNHDA and CDR2 SQIVND (reference sequence). The CDR3 covers 16 residues. This specimen was CD4+ T cells sorted from PBMCs, taken 15 days after the yellow fever booster vaccination. The chain uses TRBV19 and TRBJ1-3; D unclear. This clonotype was obtained from a man in his late teens or twenties who received the YFV17D yellow fever vaccine. DNA of the CDR3: TGTGCCAGTGAAGGCCGATGGGGTCCCCCTGGAAACACCATATATTTT. Protein product: CASEGRWGPPGNTIYF.